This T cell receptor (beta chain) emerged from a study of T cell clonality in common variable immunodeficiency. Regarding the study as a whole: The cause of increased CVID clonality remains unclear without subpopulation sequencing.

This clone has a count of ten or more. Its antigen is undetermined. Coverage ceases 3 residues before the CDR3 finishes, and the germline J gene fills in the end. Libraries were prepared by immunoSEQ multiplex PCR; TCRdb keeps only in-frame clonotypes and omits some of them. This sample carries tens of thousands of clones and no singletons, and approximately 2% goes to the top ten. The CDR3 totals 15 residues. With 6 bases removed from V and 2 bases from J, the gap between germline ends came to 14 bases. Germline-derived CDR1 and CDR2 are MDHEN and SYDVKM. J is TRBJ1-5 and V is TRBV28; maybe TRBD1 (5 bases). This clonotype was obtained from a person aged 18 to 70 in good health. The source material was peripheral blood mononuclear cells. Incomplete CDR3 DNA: TGTGCCAGCAGGGACACACAAAATCGCAATCAGCCC. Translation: CASRDTQNRNQP. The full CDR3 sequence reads CASRDTQNRNQPQHF.